These 20 T cell receptor beta chains share one sample of origin, sequenced in a study of regulatory T cells in long-lasting Graves disease. This sample's time point: persistent/refractory GD, antithyroid drugs over 5 years with positive TRAb. The TCR library was prepared using RNA isolated from PBMCs. Building of the TCR beta libraries involved iRepertoire HTBI primers and Arm-PCR of CDR3 regions. TCRdb recomputed calls from the multiplex PCR reads with MiXCR, one row per CDR3 protein. The data show 650,000 to 700,000 distinct CDR3 sequences, with 25% to 35% seen just once and about 42% held by the top ten. The sequenced sample was peripheral blood mononuclear cells (PBMCs), obtained when the disease was refractory, from a patient treated with antithyroid drugs. The receptors here all came from a female donor with Graves disease.

This clonotype has a handful of counts. The V call is TRBV5-6, the J call TRBJ1-1, with 8 bases lining up with TRBD1. V lost 8 bases to trimming and J lost 4 bases; unmatched junction nucleotides: 10. Per the germline V gene, CDR1 is SGHDT and CDR2 is YYEEEE. This CDR3 spans 14 amino acids. In DNA, the CDR3 is TGTGCCAGATCGACAGGGGAAACGGGCACTGAAGCTTTCTTT. This translates into CARSTGETGTEAFF.

Of note for this clonotype: The CDR3 ends on some other residue instead of the conserved phenylalanine or tryptophan, so this is likely a read error. V is TRBV7-3 and J is TRBJ1-1; D might be TRBD1 (6 bases). Germline assignment: CDR1 SGHTA and CDR2 FQGTGA. The CDR3 runs 14 residues. V was shortened by 5 bases and J by 1 base, with 11 bases between the two germline ends. The CDR3 protein is CASSLTGRNTEAFS. In DNA, the CDR3 is TGTGCCAGCAGCCTTACAGGGAGGAACACTGAAGCTTTCTCT.

This clonotype has just a few counts. The chain has TRBV30 and TRBJ1-1; D is possibly TRBD1 (5 bases). Germline CDR1 and CDR2: GTSNPN and SVGIG (reference sequence). The CDR3 totals 13 residues. Trimming took 2 bases from V and 0 from J, leaving 7 bases between them. CDR3 amino acids: CAWSPGLNTEAFF. DNA of the CDR3: TGTGCCTGGAGTCCAGGGCTGAACACTGAAGCTTTCTTT.

This clonotype was counted between two and nine times. The gene calls are TRBV30 and TRBJ1-2, with 7 bases fitting TRBD1. The CDR3 runs to 14 residues. The germline gives CDR1 GTSNPN, CDR2 SVGIG (reference sequence). The trim removed 2 bases at V and 6 bases at J, leaving 9 bases unmatched. The chain's CDR3 is CAWSHGVQGDGYTF. DNA of the CDR3: TGTGCCTGGAGTCACGGGGTCCAGGGGGATGGCTACACCTTC.

This clonotype has only a few counts. The V and J genes are TRBV11-2 and TRBJ2-7; D ambiguous. Per germline, CDR1 SGHAT and CDR2 FQNNGV. This CDR3 is built from 14 residues. V was cut by 2 bases and J by 2 bases, with 10 bases left in between. The CDR3 coding sequence is TGTGCCAGCAGCTTAAGGGTCACGGCCTACGAGCAGTACTTC. It translates to CASSLRVTAYEQYF.

This rearrangement joins TRBV20-1 to TRBJ1-4; possible D gene TRBD1, 6 bases. The length of the CDR3 is 12 residues. CDR1 is DFQATT, CDR2 SNEGSKA, per germline (reference sequence). Trimming removed 3 bases at V and 5 bases at J, with 7 bases between. CDR3 sequence (DNA): TGCAGTGCTAGTGACAGGAATGAAAAACTGTTTTTT. Protein sequence: CSASDRNEKLFF.

The V and J genes are TRBV9 and TRBJ1-1; D is uncertain. V lost 1 base to trimming and J lost 4 bases, with 11 bases between them. Germline V gives CDR1 SGDLS, CDR2 YYNGEE. The CDR3 extends over 14 amino acids. The CDR3 region is CASSVKGWGTEAFF. The CDR3 DNA follows: TGTGCCAGCAGCGTAAAGGGTTGGGGCACTGAAGCTTTCTTT.

Remarks on this clonotype: A much larger clonotype is one base distant, so this may be a read error. The chain is built from TRBV12-3 or TRBV12-4 and TRBJ1-1; 10 bases line up with TRBD1. This CDR3 region has 18 residues. With V trimmed by 4 bases and J by 3 bases, 14 bases remained unmatched. The CDR3: CASSSGDRGQILDTEAFF. The DNA of the CDR3 is TGTGCCAGCAGTTCCGGAGACAGGGGGCAAATTTTGGACACTGAAGCTTTCTTT.

The chain combines TRBV5-1 with TRBJ1-1, with D perhaps matching TRBD1 (6 bases). Between the trimmed V and J ends, which lost 4 bases and 3 bases, there was a span of 19 bases. The CDR3 covers 16 residues. The germline V gene has CDR1 SGHRS and CDR2 YFSETQ. The CDR3 here is CASSIGRGGPYTEAFF. In DNA, the CDR3 is TGCGCCAGCAGCATCGGGCGCGGGGGGCCGTACACTGAAGCTTTCTTT.

V usage is TRBV19 and J usage is TRBJ1-1; D unclear. CDR1 LNHDA and CDR2 SQIVND come from the germline V gene (reference sequence). CDR3 length: 13 amino acids. V was cut by 3 bases and J by 2 bases, with 7 bases left in between. This chain's CDR3 is CASSMKRNTEAFF. As DNA, the CDR3 is TGTGCCAGTAGTATGAAACGAAACACTGAAGCTTTCTTT.

The V and J genes are TRBV9 and TRBJ1-1, with 10 positions matching TRBD1. J was trimmed by 1 base and V by 0 bases; bases with no gene match: 9. The CDR3 runs 18 residues. Germline loops: CDR1 SGDLS, CDR2 YYNGEE. CDR3 amino acids: CASSVGWGQGSGNTEAFF. The CDR3 DNA is TGTGCCAGCAGCGTAGGGTGGGGACAGGGGTCGGGGAACACTGAAGCTTTCTTT.

This chain links TRBV6-1 with TRBJ2-5, with a weak D call TRBD1 (5 bases). The CDR3 is 13 residues long. Trimming took off 8 bases at V and 1 base at J, with 11 bases between the two ends. The germline V gene has CDR1 MNHNS and CDR2 SASEGT. The CDR3 coding sequence is TGTGCCAGCTGCAGACAGTTCCAAGAGACCCAGTACTTC. Residues: CASCRQFQETQYF.

The chain has TRBV6-2 or TRBV6-3 and TRBJ1-1; D possibly corresponds to TRBD1 (5 bases). From germline, CDR1 is MNHEY and CDR2 SVGEGT. The CDR3 is 19 amino acids. Trimming left V 0 bases short and J 3 bases short, with 23 bases between. This chain's CDR3 is CASSYSRSPAARADTEAFF. CDR3 coding DNA: TGTGCCAGCAGTTACTCGAGATCCCCCGCCGCCAGGGCCGACACTGAAGCTTTCTTT.

This clonotype has a handful of counts. The chain couples TRBV7-2 to TRBJ1-5; 7 bases align to TRBD1. Germline V lookup: CDR1 SGHTA, CDR2 FQGNSA. The V gene end was trimmed by 4 bases and the J gene end by 5 bases; junction bases not matched to a gene: 8. This CDR3 has 15 amino acids. CDR3 in amino acids: CASSSRDSDYQPQHF. The CDR3 nucleotides read TGTGCCAGCAGCTCGAGGGACAGCGATTATCAGCCCCAGCATTTT.

This clonotype turned up a few times. The chain has TRBV2 and TRBJ2-4; a weak D match, TRBD2 (5 bases). This CDR3 spans 18 amino acids. Looked up from germline, CDR1 is SNHLY and CDR2 is FYNNEI. V was cut by 4 bases and J by 0 bases, with 19 bases left in between. Here the CDR3 reads CASSVEGPSILAKNIQYF. CDR3 coding DNA: TGTGCCAGCAGTGTTGAGGGCCCCAGCATTCTAGCCAAAAACATTCAGTACTTC.

This clonotype was seen more than once but under ten times. The chain recombines TRBV19 with TRBJ2-2; TRBD2 matches 14 bases. The J segment lost 2 bases and the V segment lost 5 bases, leaving 4 bases of the junction unmatched. The CDR3 covers 17 residues. Germline CDR1 and CDR2: LNHDA and SQIVND (reference sequence). The CDR3 nucleotides are TGTGCCAGTAGTCCGACTAGCGGGAGGGCCAACACCGGGGAGCTGTTTTTT. Amino acids: CASSPTSGRANTGELFF.

This clonotype came up many times. The chain employs TRBV10-3 and TRBJ1-2; 7 nucleotides line up with TRBD1. Germline CDR1 is ENHRY and CDR2 is SYGVKD. The V segment lost 5 bases and the J segment 2 bases; nucleotides outside the gene matches: 2. CDR3 length: 13 amino acids. CDR3 in DNA: TGTGCCATCAGTTCGACAGGGAACTATGGCTACACCTTC. Amino acid sequence: CAISSTGNYGYTF.

The chain is built from TRBV12-3 or TRBV12-4 and TRBJ1-2, with 9 bases that match TRBD1. V shed 6 bases, J shed 2 bases, and the junction held 10 bases outside the gene matches. The CDR3 has 16 residues. CDR3 loop: CASSRRIGTGNYGYTF. In nucleotides, the CDR3 is TGTGCCAGCAGCCGGCGAATTGGGACAGGGAACTATGGCTACACCTTC.

This clonotype was found a few times. The CDR3 DNA follows: TGCAGCGTGGCGGACTGGAGCTCCTACGAGCAGTACTTC. This translates into CSVADWSSYEQYF. V usage is TRBV29-1 and J usage is TRBJ2-7, with a weak D call TRBD2 (5 bases). In germline, CDR1 is SQVTM, CDR2 ANQGSEA. The CDR3 extends over 13 amino acids. Trimming took off 6 bases at V and 0 bases at J, with 12 bases between the two ends.

This clonotype was seen a handful of times. The chain couples TRBV27 to TRBJ1-1, with D unclear. Germline V gene sequence: CDR1 MNHEY, CDR2 SMNVEV (reference sequence). This CDR3 comprises 16 residues. Deletions cut 2 bases from V and 2 bases from J, with 15 bases between. The CDR3 region is CASSLVVGVANTEAFF. CDR3 DNA sequence: TGTGCCAGCAGTTTAGTGGTTGGGGTAGCCAACACTGAAGCTTTCTTT.